What follows is one T cell receptor beta chain and its context. Its matching antigen is unknown. The data originate from a study of type 1 regulatory T cells. Germline V gene lookup returns CDR1 MDHEN and CDR2 SYDVKM. The CDR3 contains 18 residues. V was cut by 3 bases and J by 0 bases, with 21 bases left in between. TCRdb analysed the reads with MiXCR anew, one entry per CDR3 protein. The sample yields tens of thousands of distinct CDR3 sequences, about 50% seen once. The chain combines TRBV28 with TRBJ2-7; D is unclear. Specimen: cultured non-Tr1 T cells, either the whole culture or a sorted T cell fraction (not recorded which). The receptor's source is a human donor in good health. The CDR3 sequence: CASSFRTKLRVSSYEQYF. The CDR3, as DNA: TGTGCCAGCAGTTTTCGGACCAAGCTCCGGGTCAGCTCCTACGAGCAGTACTTC.